Listed here is a single TCR beta chain. Its antigen target is currently unknown. Base quality data are lacking; no much larger clone is found one base away. The data stem from a study of blood T cell repertoires in COVID-19 (TCRdb year 2020). In the study overall: The collaborator samples originated in the United States, Italy and Spain and spanned the acute and convalescent phases of COVID-19. HLA class I and class II types, where available, came from metadata supplied by the sample provider rather than from assay-based typing. The dataset comprised deeply sampled blood TCRbeta repertoires from subjects exposed to, actively infected with, or recovered from COVID-19. The prospective study material was composed of cDNA or gDNA derived from T cells, B-cell-depleted T cells, or PBMCs. A freely available public database, intended as a resource for researchers studying the immune response to SARS-CoV-2, is where the repertoires were released. A de-identified subject ID, COVID-19 status, age in years and sex were almost always included in the sample metadata. Samples were obtained from the ongoing ImmuneRACE study (first 160 participants) and from some 1,300 subjects provided by 6 global collaborators. What the research found in general, with its limitations: The quantity of clinical and demographic metadata differed by source and by participant and was supplied without curation.

Another Seattle source contributed samples from volunteer blood donors who had recovered from COVID-19. Collaborating institutions collected whole blood in K2EDTA tubes following their own protocols. For TCRbeta analysis, collaborators shipped samples as frozen whole blood, isolated PBMCs, or DNA extracted from either of those sample types. TCRbeta CDR3 regions were amplified from genomic DNA by means of the immunoSEQ Assay, a bias-controlled multiplex PCR. Concerning the study's data processing: The number of nucleated cells in each sample was estimated by amplification of reference gene primers within the assay. Sequence reads were collapsed and filtered to measure the absolute abundance of every unique TCRbeta CDR3 rearrangement. For each sample, productive Simpson clonality was calculated as the square root of Simpson's diversity index across productive rearrangements. The clones in this table, taken by TCRdb from immuneACCESS, are in-frame only. Not every clone is retained; where verified, under half of the shortfall comes from an unresolved V gene, and the cause of the rest is unknown. V, J and clone size are taken as reported in that table, and D and trimming were inferred from the DNA itself. Recorded for this sample are about 200,000 clones; approximately 91% of them occurred a single time. 6.2% of the sample rests with the top ten.

From the cysteine up to the phenylalanine, the CDR3 has a length of 13 residues. The DNA shown is the 39-base CDR3, in frame from base 1. The V end gives up 7 bases and the J end 8 bases, leaving 9 bases in the junction not matched to a gene. In the germline V gene (reference sequence), CDR1 corresponds to WNHNN and CDR2 to SYGVQD. This clonotype was sampled from a woman aged 40 to 50 who had recovered from COVID-19. The source material was peripheral blood. This sequence uses TRBV10-1 and TRBJ1-2; TRBD1 agrees with 8 junctional bases. The encoded CDR3 is CASMTQGAKGYTF. Here is the DNA: TGCGCCAGCATGACGCAGGGGGCAAAAGGCTACACCTTC.